The entry that follows covers one TCR beta chain sequence. This clonotype was counted at least ten times. No antigen is known for it. No much larger clonotype is one base removed from it; base qualities were not supplied. The sample originates from a study of T-cell reconstitution after alpha-beta-depleted transplantation in children listed by TCRdb under 2016. In terms of the full investigation: The study quantitatively tracked T-cell immune reconstitution after TCRalphabeta/CD19-depleted allogeneic hematopoietic cell transplantation in children using TCR repertoire profiling.

The CDR3, cysteine through phenylalanine, is 13 amino acids long. CDR3 DNA is the only sequence kept; it has 39 bases, read in frame from the first base. The germline V end is reduced by 6 bases and the J end by 7 bases; junction bases left unmatched: 2. Per the germline V gene, SNHLY is the CDR1 and FYNNEI is the CDR2. To prepare the library, PCR was applied. Reads for this sample came from an Illumina HiSeq 2500. TCR libraries were prepared with molecular barcoding, using unique molecular identifiers to normalize TCRbeta repertoire quantification. The raw public data were reprocessed by TCRdb itself: fastp quality trimming at Q25, MiXCR clonotype calling, in-frame beta chains only. All rows with the same CDR3 protein become a single entry with the most common DNA and genes. The sample includes about 420,000 distinct CDR3 sequences, with approximately 10% observed a single time. The ten largest make up about 5% of the sample.

The sample in question was PBMCs from the stem cell graft donor, obtained from the stem cell graft. The rearranged chain carries TRBV2 and TRBJ2-1; 11 bases in the middle match TRBD2. This clonotype was sampled from a human donor who donated a stem cell graft to a child with acute myeloid leukemia. This receptor has the CDR3 CASRRTSGNEQFF. The sequenced DNA: TGTGCCAGCAGGCGGACTAGCGGGAATGAGCAGTTCTTC.